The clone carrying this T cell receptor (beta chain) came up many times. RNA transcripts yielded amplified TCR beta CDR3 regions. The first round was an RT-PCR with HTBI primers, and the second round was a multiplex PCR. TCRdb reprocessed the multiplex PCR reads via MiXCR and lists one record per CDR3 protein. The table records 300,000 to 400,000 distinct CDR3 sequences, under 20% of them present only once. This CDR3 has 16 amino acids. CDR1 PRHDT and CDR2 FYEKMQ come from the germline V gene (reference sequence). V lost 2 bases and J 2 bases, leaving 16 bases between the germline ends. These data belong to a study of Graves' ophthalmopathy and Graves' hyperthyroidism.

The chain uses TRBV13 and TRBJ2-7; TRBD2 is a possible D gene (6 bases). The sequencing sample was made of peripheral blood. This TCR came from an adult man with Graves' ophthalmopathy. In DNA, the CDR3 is TGTGCCAGCAGCTTATTGCGCGGGAACCCTCCCTACGAGCAGTACTTC. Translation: CASSLLRGNPPYEQYF.